Given below is one T cell receptor (beta chain) in context. The record originates from a study of blood T cell repertoires in COVID-19. At the level of the study: The United States, Italy and Spain provided the acute and convalescent COVID-19 samples. PBMCs, B-cell-depleted T cells, or T cells were the source of the cDNA or gDNA that made up the material.

J was trimmed by 4 bases and V by 5 bases; bases with no gene match: 5. The CDR3 spans 14 residues. From germline, CDR1 is MDHEN and CDR2 SYDVKM. Source study methods: By means of reference gene primer amplification, nucleated cell counts were estimated. Profiling relied on immunoSEQ multiplex PCR, and the TCRdb table lists in-frame clones only, not all of them. V and J calls and clone size are given by that table; D and trimming were obtained from the DNA. Among roughly 230,000 clones listed, roughly 85% were seen once. J is TRBJ2-3 and V is TRBV28, with 8 bases identical to TRBD2. This receptor was taken from a man aged 40-50 years with acute or convalescent COVID-19. The sequenced sample was peripheral blood. Written as DNA, the CDR3 is TGTGCCAGCAGTCGGGGGGGTTGGGCAGATACGCAGTATTTT. It translates to CASSRGGWADTQYF.